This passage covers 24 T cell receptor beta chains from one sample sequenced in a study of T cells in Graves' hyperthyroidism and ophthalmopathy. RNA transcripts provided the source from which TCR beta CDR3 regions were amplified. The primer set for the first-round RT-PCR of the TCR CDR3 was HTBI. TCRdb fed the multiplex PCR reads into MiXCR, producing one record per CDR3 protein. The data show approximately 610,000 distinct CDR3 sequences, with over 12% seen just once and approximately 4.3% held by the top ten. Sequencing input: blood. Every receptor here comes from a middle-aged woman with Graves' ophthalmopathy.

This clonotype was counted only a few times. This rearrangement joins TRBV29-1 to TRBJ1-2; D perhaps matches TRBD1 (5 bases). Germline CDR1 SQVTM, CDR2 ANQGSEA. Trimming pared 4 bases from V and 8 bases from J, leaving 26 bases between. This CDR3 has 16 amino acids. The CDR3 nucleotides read TGCAGCGTTGGTGAAGGTACCGGGACTCCTAAAGGGGGCTACACCTTC. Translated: CSVGEGTGTPKGGYTF.

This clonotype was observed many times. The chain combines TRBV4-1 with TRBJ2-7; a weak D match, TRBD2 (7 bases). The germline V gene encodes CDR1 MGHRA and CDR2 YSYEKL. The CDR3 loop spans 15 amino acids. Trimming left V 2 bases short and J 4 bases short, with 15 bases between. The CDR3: CASSQRGEGRYEQYF. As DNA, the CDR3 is TGCGCCAGCAGCCAAAGGGGGGAGGGTCGTTACGAGCAGTACTTC.

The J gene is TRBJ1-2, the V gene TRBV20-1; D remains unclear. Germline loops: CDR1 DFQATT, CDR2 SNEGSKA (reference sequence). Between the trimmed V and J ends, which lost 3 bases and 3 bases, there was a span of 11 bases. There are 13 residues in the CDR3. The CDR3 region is CSASPVCDYGYTF. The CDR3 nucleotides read TGCAGTGCTAGTCCGGTGTGCGACTATGGCTACACCTTC.

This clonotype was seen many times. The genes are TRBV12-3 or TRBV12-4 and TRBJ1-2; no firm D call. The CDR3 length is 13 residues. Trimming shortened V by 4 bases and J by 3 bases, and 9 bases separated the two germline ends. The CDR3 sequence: CASSSSVDYGYTF. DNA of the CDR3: TGTGCCAGCAGTTCCTCCGTTGACTATGGCTACACCTTC.

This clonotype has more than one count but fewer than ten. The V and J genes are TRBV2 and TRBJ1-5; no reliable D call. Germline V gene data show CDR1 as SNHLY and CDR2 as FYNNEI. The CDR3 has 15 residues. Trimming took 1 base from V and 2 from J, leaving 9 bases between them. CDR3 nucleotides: TGTGCCAGCAGTGAAGTGTGGAGGGGCAATCAGCCCCAGCATTTT. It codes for CASSEVWRGNQPQHF.

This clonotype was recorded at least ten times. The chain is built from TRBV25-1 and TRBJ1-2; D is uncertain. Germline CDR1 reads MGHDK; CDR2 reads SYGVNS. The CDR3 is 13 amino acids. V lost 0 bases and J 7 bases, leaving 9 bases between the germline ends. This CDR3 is CASSEYSEGGYTF. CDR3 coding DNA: TGTGCCAGCAGTGAATATAGTGAGGGTGGCTACACCTTC.

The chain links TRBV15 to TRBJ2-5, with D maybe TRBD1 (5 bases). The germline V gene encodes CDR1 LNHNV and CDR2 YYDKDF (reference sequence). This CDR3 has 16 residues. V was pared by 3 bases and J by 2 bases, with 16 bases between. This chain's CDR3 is CATSSSDRSGQETQYF. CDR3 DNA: TGTGCCACCAGCAGTTCGGACCGTTCAGGGCAAGAGACCCAGTACTTC.

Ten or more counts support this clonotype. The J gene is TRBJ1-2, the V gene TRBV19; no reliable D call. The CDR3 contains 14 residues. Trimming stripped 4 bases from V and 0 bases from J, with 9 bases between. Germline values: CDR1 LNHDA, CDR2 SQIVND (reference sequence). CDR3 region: CASSRQHANYGYTF. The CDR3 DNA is TGTGCCAGTAGTAGGCAGCACGCTAACTATGGCTACACCTTC.

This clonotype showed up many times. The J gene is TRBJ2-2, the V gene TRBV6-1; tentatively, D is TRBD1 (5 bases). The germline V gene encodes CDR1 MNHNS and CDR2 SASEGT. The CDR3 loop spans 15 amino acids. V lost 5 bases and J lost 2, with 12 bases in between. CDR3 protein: CASSPDSDNTGELFF. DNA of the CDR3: TGTGCCAGCAGTCCCGACAGCGATAACACCGGGGAGCTGTTTTTT.

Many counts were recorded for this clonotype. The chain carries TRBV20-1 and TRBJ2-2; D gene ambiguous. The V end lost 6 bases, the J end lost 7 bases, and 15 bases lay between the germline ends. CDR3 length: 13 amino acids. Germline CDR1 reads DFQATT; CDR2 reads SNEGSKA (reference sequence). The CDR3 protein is CSARQANGGELFF. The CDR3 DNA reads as TGCAGTGCAAGGCAAGCGAATGGCGGGGAGCTGTTTTTT.

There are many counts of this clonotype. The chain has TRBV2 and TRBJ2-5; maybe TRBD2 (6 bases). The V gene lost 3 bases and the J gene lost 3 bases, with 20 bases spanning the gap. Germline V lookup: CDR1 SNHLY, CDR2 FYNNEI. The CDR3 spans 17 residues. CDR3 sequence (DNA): TGTGCCAGCAGTGAGGAGGGCTCTCAGCTGCTGAAAGAGACCCAGTACTTC. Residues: CASSEEGSQLLKETQYF.

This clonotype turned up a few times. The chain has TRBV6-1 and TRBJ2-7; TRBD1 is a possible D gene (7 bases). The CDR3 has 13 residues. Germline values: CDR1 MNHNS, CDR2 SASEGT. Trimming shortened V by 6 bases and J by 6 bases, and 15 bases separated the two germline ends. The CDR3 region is CASRVQGGGEQYF. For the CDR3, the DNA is TGTGCCAGCAGAGTCCAGGGGGGTGGCGAGCAGTACTTC.

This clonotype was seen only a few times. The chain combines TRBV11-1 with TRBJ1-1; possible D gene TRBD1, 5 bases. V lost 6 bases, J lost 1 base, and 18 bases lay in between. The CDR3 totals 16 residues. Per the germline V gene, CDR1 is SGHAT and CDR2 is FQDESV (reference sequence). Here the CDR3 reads CASRRQGRGRNTEAFF. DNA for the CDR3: TGTGCCAGCAGGCGTCAGGGTAGGGGAAGGAACACTGAAGCTTTCTTT.

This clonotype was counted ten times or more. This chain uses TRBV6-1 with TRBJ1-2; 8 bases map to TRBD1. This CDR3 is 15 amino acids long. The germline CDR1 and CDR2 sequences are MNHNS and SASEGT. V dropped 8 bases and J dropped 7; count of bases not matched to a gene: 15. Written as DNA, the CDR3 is TGTGCCAGCTCTTCGGGGGGCACAGGGGGTGGTGGCTACACCTTC. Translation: CASSSGGTGGGGYTF.

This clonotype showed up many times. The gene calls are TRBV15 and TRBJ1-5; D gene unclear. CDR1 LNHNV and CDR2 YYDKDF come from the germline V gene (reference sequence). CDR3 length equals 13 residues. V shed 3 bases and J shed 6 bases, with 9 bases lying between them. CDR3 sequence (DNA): TGTGCCACCAGCAGTCGGTTGGGTCAGCCCCAGCATTTT. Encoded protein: CATSSRLGQPQHF.

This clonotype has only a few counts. The CDR3 DNA reads as TGTGCCAGCAGCTTATGGGGGAGGGGGACTAGCGGTTCCCAAGAGACCCAGTACTTC. Translated: CASSLWGRGTSGSQETQYF. The gene calls are TRBV11-2 and TRBJ2-5; 11 bases map to TRBD2. The CDR3 is 19 amino acids. The J segment lost 1 base and the V segment lost 2 bases, leaving 12 bases of the junction unmatched. Germline assignment: CDR1 SGHAT and CDR2 FQNNGV.

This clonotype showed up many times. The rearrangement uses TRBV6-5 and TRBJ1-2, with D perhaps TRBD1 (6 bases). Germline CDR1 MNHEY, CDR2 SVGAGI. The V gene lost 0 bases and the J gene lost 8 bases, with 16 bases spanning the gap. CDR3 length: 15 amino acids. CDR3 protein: CASSYSRGTPVGYTF. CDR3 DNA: TGTGCCAGCAGTTACTCTCGGGGGACACCTGTGGGCTACACCTTC.

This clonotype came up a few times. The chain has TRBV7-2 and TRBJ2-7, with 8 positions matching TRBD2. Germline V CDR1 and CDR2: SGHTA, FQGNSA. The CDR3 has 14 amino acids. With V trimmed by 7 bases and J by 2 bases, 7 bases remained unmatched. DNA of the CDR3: TGTGCCAGCATGGGACTAGTGGGGCCCTACGAGCAGTACTTC. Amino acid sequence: CASMGLVGPYEQYF.

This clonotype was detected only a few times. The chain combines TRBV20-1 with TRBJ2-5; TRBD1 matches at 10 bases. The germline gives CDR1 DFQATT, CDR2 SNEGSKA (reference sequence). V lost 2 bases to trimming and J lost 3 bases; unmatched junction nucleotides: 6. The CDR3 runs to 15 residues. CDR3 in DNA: TGCAGTGCTAGATCCACCGGGACAGGGGAAGAGACCCAGTACTTC. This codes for CSARSTGTGEETQYF.

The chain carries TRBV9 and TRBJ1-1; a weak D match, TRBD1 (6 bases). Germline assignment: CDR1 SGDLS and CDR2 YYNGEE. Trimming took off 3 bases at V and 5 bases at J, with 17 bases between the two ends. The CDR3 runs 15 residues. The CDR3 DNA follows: TGTGCCAGCAGCGCCCTAGGGGGTGCATCGACTGAAGCTTTCTTT. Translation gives CASSALGGASTEAFF.

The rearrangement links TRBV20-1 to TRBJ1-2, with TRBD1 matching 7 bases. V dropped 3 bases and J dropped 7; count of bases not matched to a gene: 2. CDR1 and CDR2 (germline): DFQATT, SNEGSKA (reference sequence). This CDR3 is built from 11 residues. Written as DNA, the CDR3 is TGCAGTGCTAGGGGGACAGTTGGCTACACCTTC. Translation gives CSARGTVGYTF.

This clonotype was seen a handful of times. CDR3 in amino acids: CASSQGSFTSGRAYARETQYF. In DNA form, the CDR3 reads TGTGCCAGCAGCCAGGGGAGTTTTACTAGCGGGAGGGCTTACGCCAGGGAGACCCAGTACTTC. This rearrangement joins TRBV3-1 to TRBJ2-5, with 13 positions matching TRBD2. J was trimmed by 5 bases and V by 3 bases; bases with no gene match: 21. The CDR3 sequence is 21 residues long. Germline V lookup: CDR1 LGHDT, CDR2 YNNKEL (reference sequence).

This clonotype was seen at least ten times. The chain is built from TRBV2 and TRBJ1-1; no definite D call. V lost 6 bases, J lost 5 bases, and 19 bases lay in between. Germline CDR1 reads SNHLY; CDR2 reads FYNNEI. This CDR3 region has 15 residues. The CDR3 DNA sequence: TGTGCCAGCAGCGCAGTACCCGGGGAGCGGACTGAAGCTTTCTTT. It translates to CASSAVPGERTEAFF. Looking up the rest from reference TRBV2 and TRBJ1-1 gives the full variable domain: EPEVTQTPSHQVTQMGQEVILRCVPISNHLYFYWYRQILGQKVEFLVSFYNNEISEKSEIFDDQFSVERPDGSNFTLKIRSTKLEDSAMYFCASSAVPGERTEAFFGQGTRLTVV.

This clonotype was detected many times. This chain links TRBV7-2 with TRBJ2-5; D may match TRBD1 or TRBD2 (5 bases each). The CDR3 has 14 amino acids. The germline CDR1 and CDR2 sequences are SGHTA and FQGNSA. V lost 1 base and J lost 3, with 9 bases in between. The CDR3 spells CASSLGGFEETQYF. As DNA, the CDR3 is TGTGCCAGCAGCTTAGGGGGGTTTGAAGAGACCCAGTACTTC.